This is a list of T cell receptor beta chains from one sample in a study of PD-1 blockade in classical Hodgkin lymphoma. The repertoire was sequenced with immunoSEQ multiplex PCR; TCRdb's copy has only in-frame clones and lacks some. The sample contains several thousand clones, 66% of which appear only once. This specimen was peripheral blood mononuclear cells (PBMCs), taken before the second cycle of nivolumab. The receptors come from a human donor with classical Hodgkin lymphoma. Each CDR3 is given with its conserved first and last residue. Clone sizes are given selectively: once, few, many, or a class where the clone is expanded.

V | length | size | CDR3
TRBV5-6 | 14 | NA | CASSFGQPYNEQFF
TRBV9 | 13 | NA | CASSVGPPDTQYF
TRBV5-8 | 15 | NA | CASSSRDRGYNEQFF
TRBV6-1 | 15 | NA | CASSEGLRRADTQYF
TRBV15 | 15 | NA | CATSKWVGSNQPQHF
TRBV5-1 | 14 | NA | CASSSGTGNNEQFF
TRBV30 | 12 | NA | CAWSVNTGELFF
TRBV4-2 | 13 | NA | CASSQSGDNEQFF
TRBV9 | 19 | NA | CASSVEGLKSGSGRDTQYF
TRBV4-3 | 21 | NA | CATMGGGITGLRERDQEKLFF
TRBV29-1 | 11 | large | CSVNRGYGYTF
TRBV4-1 | 17 | NA | CASSQDLGLASGDEQFF